The following is a T cell receptor (beta chain) sequence with its context. This sample stems from a study of T cell changes during pregnancy in multiple sclerosis. Assay: immunoSEQ multiplex PCR; the TCRdb copy retains only in-frame clones and omits some. The data hold approximately 110,000 clones, with 80% to 95% observed a single time. CDR1 is GTSNPN and CDR2 is SVGIG in the germline V gene (reference sequence). This CDR3 comprises 12 residues. V was pared by 8 bases and J by 6 bases, with 13 bases between. Material: peripheral blood, obtained in the third trimester of pregnancy. This sequence originates from a female donor with multiple sclerosis, enrolled in a pregnancy study. The J gene is TRBJ2-2, the V gene TRBV30, with D maybe TRBD2 (5 bases). The CDR3 DNA follows: TGTGCCGGACGAACAGCGGCCGGGGAGCTGTTTTTT. It codes for CAGRTAAGELFF.